The 13 T cell receptor beta chains presented below share a single source sample, sequenced in a study of cytomegalovirus exposure and HLA in healthy donors. The study ran its PCR with 60 Vbeta and 13 Jbeta primers. Sequencing was performed with immunoSEQ multiplex PCR; in TCRdb, only in-frame clones are kept and a portion is missing. The sample holds fewer than 250,000 clones, 60% to 80% seen once. Sequencing was performed on PBMCs. The receptors stem from a male donor in good health and CMV-seronegative.

This chain uses TRBV5-4 with TRBJ2-2, with TRBD1 matching over 10 bases. There are 16 residues in the CDR3. The V gene's germline CDR1 is SGHNT and CDR2 YYREEE (reference sequence). The trim removed 3 bases at V and 3 bases at J, leaving 5 bases unmatched. The CDR3 protein is CASSSGQGWDTGELFF. The CDR3 DNA reads as TGTGCCAGCAGCTCGGGACAGGGGTGGGACACCGGGGAGCTGTTTTTT. The full variable domain, with the rest looked up from reference TRBV5-4 and TRBJ2-2, is ETGVTQSPTHLIKTRGQQVTLRCSSQSGHNTVSWYQQALGQGPQFIFQYYREEENGRGNFPPRFSGLQFPNYSSELNVNALELDDSALYLCASSSGQGWDTGELFFGEGSRLTVL.

The genes are TRBV30 and TRBJ2-7; a weak D match, TRBD2 (5 bases). V was clipped by 1 base and J by 3 bases, with 13 bases between them. Germline-derived CDR1 and CDR2 are GTSNPN and SVGIG (reference sequence). The CDR3 is 14 residues long. CDR3 DNA: TGTGCCTGGAGTGATCGCGGGTATGGCTACGAGCAGTACTTC. Translation gives CAWSDRGYGYEQYF. Full variable domain (missing parts from reference TRBV30 and TRBJ2-7): SQTIHQWPATLVQPVGSPLSLECTVEGTSNPNLYWYRQAAGRGLQLLFYSVGIGQISSEVPQNLSASRPQDRQFILSSKKLLLSDSGFYLCAWSDRGYGYEQYFGPGTRLTVT.

The chain combines TRBV5-6 with TRBJ2-2; 8 bases are a match to TRBD1. Germline values: CDR1 SGHDT, CDR2 YYEEEE. The CDR3 consists of 14 residues. Losses at the gene ends were 5 bases for V and 4 bases for J; bases not matched to a gene: 4. CDR3 DNA: TGTGCCAGCAGTTTGACAGGGGTCACCGGGGAGCTGTTTTTT. This encodes CASSLTGVTGELFF.

The chain couples TRBV30 to TRBJ1-2; D is possibly TRBD1 (6 bases). V was trimmed by 7 bases and J by 4 bases, leaving 22 bases between them. Germline CDR1 GTSNPN, CDR2 SVGIG (reference sequence). The CDR3 loop spans 15 amino acids. CDR3 protein: CAYPRGLASGYGYTF. CDR3 in DNA: TGTGCCTACCCCAGGGGCCTAGCCTCTGGCTATGGCTACACCTTC.

The chain couples TRBV4-2 to TRBJ2-7, with 8 bases lining up with TRBD2. The ends lost 1 base at V and 0 bases at J; junction bases unmatched: 2. CDR1 LGHNA and CDR2 YNFKEQ come from the germline V gene. CDR3 size: 15 residues. The CDR3 region has the DNA TGTGCCAGCAGCCAAGCCGGGACTAGCTCCTACGAGCAGTACTTC. Its protein product is CASSQAGTSSYEQYF.

The table lists this clone with a few counts. V usage is TRBV27 and J usage is TRBJ2-7; TRBD1 agrees at 7 bases. V was clipped by 7 bases and J by 1 base; unmatched bases: 13. Germline loops: CDR1 MNHEY, CDR2 SMNVEV (reference sequence). The CDR3 has 16 residues. CDR3 protein: CASNSWMVRGSYEQYF. Here the CDR3 DNA reads TGTGCCAGCAACTCGTGGATGGTCAGGGGGTCCTACGAGCAGTACTTC.

Only one count was recorded for this clone. The rearrangement joins TRBV7-2 to TRBJ2-7; the D gene is possibly TRBD2 (7 bases). Germline V gene sequence: CDR1 SGHTA, CDR2 FQGNSA. There are 15 residues in the CDR3. Trimming cost V 0 bases and J 0 bases, with 9 bases left between them. The DNA for the CDR3 is TGTGCCAGCAGCTTAGCCGGGGGGCACTCCTACGAGCAGTACTTC. It specifies CASSLAGGHSYEQYF.

The chain carries TRBV6-5 and TRBJ2-7, with 13 bases aligning to TRBD2. The V and J ends lost 6 bases and 2 bases, in that order; junction bases with no gene match: 4. This CDR3 has 15 amino acids. Germline CDR1 reads MNHEY; CDR2 reads SVGAGI. The CDR3 DNA is TGTGCCAGCAGCCTGACTAGCGGGGGGACCTACGAGCAGTACTTC. It translates to CASSLTSGGTYEQYF.

The rearrangement joins TRBV27 to TRBJ1-2, with 7 nucleotides matching TRBD1. CDR1 is MNHEY, CDR2 SMNVEV, per germline (reference sequence). This CDR3 has 15 amino acids. Trimming took 4 bases from V and 3 from J; bases not matched to a gene: 8. The CDR3 spells CASSSVAGGDYGYTF. As DNA, the CDR3 is TGTGCCAGCAGTTCCGTGGCAGGGGGTGACTATGGCTACACCTTC.

This chain connects TRBV4-2 to TRBJ2-3, with D tentatively TRBD2 (5 bases). This CDR3 is built from 15 residues. Germline lookup yields CDR1 LGHNA and CDR2 YNFKEQ. V was trimmed by 2 bases and J by 2 bases, leaving 11 bases between them. CDR3 DNA sequence: TGTGCCAGCAGCCAATCCCATCGGGACACAGATACGCAGTATTTT. It translates to CASSQSHRDTDTQYF.

This clone was counted only a few times. An end of the junction does not agree with germline; a read error may underlie this. The chain carries TRBV29-1 and TRBJ1-6; D gene unclear. There are 13 residues in the CDR3. The germline V gene has CDR1 SQVTM and CDR2 ANQGSEA. The CDR3 region is CSVGAGENSPLLF. The CDR3 DNA reads TGCAGCGTTGGGGCAGGCGAGAATTCTCCCCTCCTCTTT.

The V and J genes are TRBV5-5 and TRBJ2-7; 9 bases line up with TRBD1. The CDR3 spans 14 residues. Germline V gives CDR1 SGHKS, CDR2 YYEKEE (reference sequence). J gave up 3 bases and V 6 bases, and 7 bases lay outside the gene matches. The CDR3 region has the DNA TGTGCCAGCACCCTGGGACAGGGAGACTACGAGCAGTACTTC. Residues: CASTLGQGDYEQYF.

The chain joins TRBV27 to TRBJ2-7; D is perhaps TRBD2 (5 bases). Trimming left V 2 bases short and J 6 bases short, with 14 bases between. Germline-derived CDR1 and CDR2 are MNHEY and SMNVEV (reference sequence). CDR3 length: 14 residues. CDR3 region: CASSLGLARFEQYF. The CDR3 DNA reads as TGTGCCAGCAGTTTAGGCCTAGCTAGGTTCGAGCAGTACTTC.